These 20 T cell receptor beta chains originate from one sample sequenced in a study of blood T cell repertoires in COVID-19. The protocol was immunoSEQ multiplex PCR, while the TCRdb copy is restricted to in-frame clones and leaves out a portion. Among approximately 220,000 clones listed, approximately 80% were seen once. The source material was peripheral blood. The receptors come from a man aged 40-50 years with acute or convalescent COVID-19.

The rearrangement uses TRBV2 and TRBJ2-7, with 11 bases fitting TRBD2. Germline V gene data show CDR1 as SNHLY and CDR2 as FYNNEI. V lost 7 bases and J lost 7; bases outside the gene matches: 15. This CDR3 contains 16 residues. The CDR3 DNA is TGTGCCAGCACGAGGCTAGCGGGAGGTGCCAAGAGGGAGCAGTACTTC. Its protein product is CASTRLAGGAKREQYF.

The chain joins TRBV7-2 to TRBJ2-7; D might be TRBD2 (5 bases). CDR1 is SGHTA and CDR2 is FQGNSA in the germline V gene. There are 13 residues in the CDR3. V lost 5 bases and J 4 bases, leaving 12 bases between the germline ends. CDR3 in DNA: TGTGCCAGCAGCAGAAATCCGGGGTACGAGCAGTACTTC. Protein: CASSRNPGYEQYF.

The chain combines TRBV7-2 with TRBJ1-5; TRBD1 agrees at 9 bases. Per germline, CDR1 SGHTA and CDR2 FQGNSA. The CDR3 runs to 15 residues. Trimming cost V 6 bases and J 6 bases; bases outside gene matches: 9. CDR3 sequence (DNA): TGTGCCAGCAGTCGACAGGGGGGCGTCGCTCAGCCCCAGCATTTT. This gives the protein CASSRQGGVAQPQHF.

The chain uses TRBV29-1 and TRBJ2-5; no clear D. The CDR3 totals 12 residues. With 0 bases removed from V and 10 bases from J, the gap between germline ends came to 12 bases. Germline V gene lookup returns CDR1 SQVTM and CDR2 ANQGSEA. This chain's CDR3 is CSVEDPTTVQYF. The CDR3 bases are TGCAGCGTTGAAGACCCTACTACCGTCCAGTACTTC.

Concerning this clone: Other DNA sequences of this sample code for an identical CDR3. V is TRBV11-2 and J is TRBJ2-1; 8 bases are a match to TRBD1. Germline V gene sequence: CDR1 SGHAT, CDR2 FQNNGV. This CDR3 comprises 15 residues. V lost 5 bases to trimming and J lost 0 bases; unmatched junction nucleotides: 3. Here the CDR3 reads CASSRDRGSYNEQFF. In nucleotides, the CDR3 is TGTGCCAGCAGCCGTGACAGGGGCTCCTACAATGAGCAGTTCTTC.

The chain links TRBV2 to TRBJ2-7, with TRBD2 as a possible D gene (5 bases). The CDR3 loop spans 14 amino acids. Germline assignment: CDR1 SNHLY and CDR2 FYNNEI. V was clipped by 5 bases and J by 2 bases, with 13 bases between them. The CDR3 DNA follows: TGTGCCAGCAGTCGCGAGGTGGAGGCCTACGAGCAGTACTTC. Its protein is CASSREVEAYEQYF.

V gene TRBV6-2 or TRBV6-3 combines with J gene TRBJ1-5; TRBD1 matches 10 bases. The CDR3 runs 15 residues. Losses at the gene ends were 2 bases for V and 5 bases for J; bases not matched to a gene: 3. Germline V gene lookup returns CDR1 MNHEY and CDR2 SVGEGT. CDR3 protein: CASSYGGQGDQPQHF. The CDR3, as DNA: TGTGCCAGCAGTTACGGCGGACAGGGGGATCAGCCCCAGCATTTT.

This clone has only a few counts. The J gene is TRBJ2-7, the V gene TRBV2; 8 nucleotides align to TRBD1. The CDR3 has 13 amino acids. The V segment lost 11 bases and the J segment 4 bases; nucleotides outside the gene matches: 10. Germline lookup yields CDR1 SNHLY and CDR2 FYNNEI. The DNA for the CDR3 is TGTGCCTGTACGACAGGGGTACCTTACGAGCAGTACTTC. Its translation is CACTTGVPYEQYF.

The chain has TRBV19 and TRBJ1-2, with unresolved D. The CDR3 has 12 amino acids. Trimming stripped 6 bases from V and 6 bases from J, with 11 bases between. The germline CDR1 and CDR2 sequences are LNHDA and SQIVND (reference sequence). The CDR3 DNA follows: TGTGCCAGTAGCAAGACCGGGGATGGCTACACCTTC. Residues: CASSKTGDGYTF.

This rearrangement joins TRBV5-1 to TRBJ1-1; D gene ambiguous. Germline CDR1 is SGHRS and CDR2 is YFSETQ. The length of the CDR3 is 14 residues. Between the trimmed V and J ends, which lost 0 bases and 2 bases, there was a span of 8 bases. CDR3 loop: CASSLGQTNTEAFF. The CDR3 nucleotides read TGCGCCAGCAGCTTGGGGCAGACTAACACTGAAGCTTTCTTT.

This chain connects TRBV5-8 to TRBJ2-2; 8 bases line up with TRBD2. There are 16 residues in the CDR3. The germline V gene has CDR1 SGHTS and CDR2 YDEGEE. The trim removed 0 bases at V and 6 bases at J, leaving 7 bases unmatched. The CDR3 DNA is TGTGCCAGCAGCTTGGAGGCTAGCGGGCGGGCCGGGGAGCTGTTTTTT. This encodes CASSLEASGRAGELFF.

V and J are TRBV6-6 and TRBJ1-2; 7 bases are a match to TRBD1. CDR1 is MNHNY and CDR2 is SVGAGI in the germline V gene (reference sequence). Losses at the gene ends were 4 bases for V and 8 bases for J; bases not matched to a gene: 7. The CDR3 extends over 13 amino acids. For the CDR3, the DNA is TGTGCCAGCAGTTCCCCGACAGGGAGCGGCTACACCTTC. It codes for CASSSPTGSGYTF.

The CDR3 sequence is CASSTQSTAATNEKLFF. The CDR3, as DNA: TGTGCCAGTAGTACCCAATCAACTGCGGCGACTAATGAAAAACTGTTTTTT. The chain has TRBV19 and TRBJ1-4; unclear D gene. Germline CDR1 LNHDA, CDR2 SQIVND (reference sequence). Between the trimmed V and J ends, which lost 4 bases and 2 bases, there was a span of 17 bases. The length of the CDR3 is 17 residues.

The chain couples TRBV5-1 to TRBJ1-1; 8 nucleotides line up with TRBD1. Per germline, CDR1 SGHRS and CDR2 YFSETQ. This CDR3 is built from 18 residues. J gave up 4 bases and V 0 bases, and 14 bases lay outside the gene matches. The CDR3 DNA reads TGCGCCAGCAGCTTGGCTCCTCAGGGGGCCGGGTTGGGCACTGAAGCTTTCTTT. Protein sequence: CASSLAPQGAGLGTEAFF. Using reference TRBV5-1 and TRBJ1-1 for the parts outside the CDR3, the full variable domain is KAGVTQTPRYLIKTRGQQVTLSCSPISGHRSVSWYQQTPGQGLQFLFEYFSETQRNKGNFPGRFSGRQFSNSRSEMNVSTLELGDSALYLCASSLAPQGAGLGTEAFFGQGTRLTVV.

This chain uses TRBV6-5 with TRBJ2-7; 12 bases match TRBD2. Losses at the gene ends were 7 bases for V and 11 bases for J; bases not matched to a gene: 9. The CDR3 loop spans 13 amino acids. Germline V lookup: CDR1 MNHEY, CDR2 SVGAGI. As DNA, the CDR3 is TGTGCCAGCACAACACCTGGACTAGCGGGAAAGTACTTC. Encoded protein: CASTTPGLAGKYF.

This chain joins TRBV3-1 (or the pseudogene TRBV3-2) and TRBJ2-1; D uncertain. V lost 4 bases and J lost 0, with 10 bases in between. CDR3 length: 15 amino acids. Germline CDR1 and CDR2: LGHDT and YNNKEL (reference sequence). CDR3 sequence reads: CASSPSSSSYNEQFF. CDR3 DNA: TGTGCCAGCAGCCCAAGTAGTAGCTCCTACAATGAGCAGTTCTTC.

J is TRBJ2-7 and V is TRBV6-5; D might be TRBD2 (5 bases). The V end was cut by 3 bases, the J end by 0 bases, with 12 bases between. CDR3 length: 15 residues. CDR1 and CDR2 (germline): MNHEY, SVGAGI. As DNA, the CDR3 is TGTGCCAGCAGTTATGCGGGCTTAGCCTCCTACGAGCAGTACTTC. Encoded protein: CASSYAGLASYEQYF.

This chain joins TRBV7-9 and TRBJ2-1; D is undetermined. CDR1 SEHNR and CDR2 FQNEAQ come from the germline V gene (reference sequence). Deletions cut 1 base from V and 0 bases from J, with 7 bases between. The CDR3 loop spans 15 amino acids. The CDR3 region has the DNA TGTGCCAGCAGCTTAGGAACGAGCTCCTACAATGAGCAGTTCTTC. Protein: CASSLGTSSYNEQFF. The complete variable domain, with remaining parts taken from reference TRBV7-9 and TRBJ2-1, reads DTGVSQNPRHKITKRGQNVTFRCDPISEHNRLYWYRQTLGQGPEFLTYFQNEAQLEKSRLLSDRFSAERPKGSFSTLEIQRTEQGDSAMYLCASSLGTSSYNEQFFGPGTRLTVL.

V gene TRBV6-1 combines with J gene TRBJ1-5, with D unresolved. V was trimmed by 1 base and J by 5 bases, leaving 12 bases between them. Germline V gene data show CDR1 as MNHNS and CDR2 as SASEGT. The CDR3 length is 15 residues. CDR3 loop: CASSEGVARDQPQHF. The CDR3 DNA reads as TGTGCCAGCAGTGAAGGGGTAGCACGGGATCAGCCCCAGCATTTT.

The rearrangement links TRBV29-1 to TRBJ2-7; perhaps TRBD1 as D (5 bases). This CDR3 contains 14 residues. V shed 3 bases and J shed 7 bases, with 19 bases lying between them. CDR1 is SQVTM, CDR2 ANQGSEA, per germline. CDR3 bases: TGCAGCGTTGATGGGGCAGGAGCCCTCGGAGAGCAGTACTTC. Translation gives CSVDGAGALGEQYF.